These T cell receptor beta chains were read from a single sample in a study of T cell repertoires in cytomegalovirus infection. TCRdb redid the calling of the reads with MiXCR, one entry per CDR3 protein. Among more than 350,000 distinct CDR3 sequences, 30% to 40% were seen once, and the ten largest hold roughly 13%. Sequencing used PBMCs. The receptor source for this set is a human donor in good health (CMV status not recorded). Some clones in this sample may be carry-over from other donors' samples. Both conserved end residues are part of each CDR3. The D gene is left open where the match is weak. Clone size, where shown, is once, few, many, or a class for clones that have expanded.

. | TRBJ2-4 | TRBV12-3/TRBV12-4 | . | CASSLNSPAKNIQYF | TGTGCCAGCAGTTTGAACAGCCCCGCCAAAAACATTCAGTACTTC
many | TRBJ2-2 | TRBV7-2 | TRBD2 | CASSLWSWGLAGVNTGELFF | TGTGCCAGCAGCTTATGGTCCTGGGGACTAGCGGGGGTCAACACCGGGGAGCTGTTTTTT
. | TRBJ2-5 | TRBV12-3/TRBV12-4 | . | CASSFQLETQYF | TGTGCCAGCAGTTTCCAGTTAGAGACCCAGTACTTC
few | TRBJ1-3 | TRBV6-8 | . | CASVLDGSSGNTIYF | TGTGCCAGCGTCTTAGACGGTAGCTCTGGAAACACCATATATTTT
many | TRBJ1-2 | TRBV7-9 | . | CASSLVGAGQNYGYTF | TGTGCCAGCAGCTTAGTGGGAGCAGGACAGAACTATGGCTACACCTTC
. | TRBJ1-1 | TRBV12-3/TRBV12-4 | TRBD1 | CASRFYQGATEAFF | TGTGCCAGCAGGTTTTACCAGGGGGCCACTGAAGCTTTCTTT
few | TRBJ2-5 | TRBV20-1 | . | CSAFPGRAQETQYF | TGCAGTGCCTTTCCGGGGCGGGCTCAAGAGACCCAGTACTTC
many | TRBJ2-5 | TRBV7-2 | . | CASSLLSGMQETQYF | TGTGCCAGCAGCTTACTTTCAGGGATGCAAGAGACCCAGTACTTC
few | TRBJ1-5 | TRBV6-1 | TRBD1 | CASSTQGGARSQPQHF | TGTGCCAGCAGTACCCAGGGGGGGGCGCGGAGTCAGCCCCAGCATTTT
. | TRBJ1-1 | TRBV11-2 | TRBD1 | CASSLNRDEGAMNTEAFF | TGTGCCAGCAGCCTTAATAGGGATGAGGGGGCTATGAACACTGAAGCTTTCTTT
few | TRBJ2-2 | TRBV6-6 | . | CASSYKGPGSLGELFF | TGTGCCAGCAGTTACAAGGGCCCGGGGAGCCTCGGGGAGCTGTTTTTT
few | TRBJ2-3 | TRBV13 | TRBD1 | CASSRLDRDTDTQYF | TGTGCCAGCAGCCGCTTGGACAGGGATACAGATACGCAGTATTTT
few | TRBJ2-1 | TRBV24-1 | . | CATSDLMEDEQFF | TGTGCCACCAGTGATTTAATGGAGGATGAGCAGTTCTTC
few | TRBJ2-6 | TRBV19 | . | CASSSPGAPAGANVLTF | TGTGCCAGTAGCTCCCCGGGAGCCCCCGCTGGGGCCAACGTCCTGACTTTC
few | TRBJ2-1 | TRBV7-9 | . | CASSLMDDTEQFF | TGTGCCAGCAGCTTAATGGACGATACTGAGCAGTTCTTC
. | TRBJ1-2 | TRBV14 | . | CASSQDARGHGYTF | TGTGCCAGCAGCCAAGATGCCAGGGGCCATGGCTACACCTTC
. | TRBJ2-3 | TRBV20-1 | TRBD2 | CSAHRLAGFTDTQYF | TGCAGTGCCCATCGACTAGCGGGGTTCACAGATACGCAGTATTTT
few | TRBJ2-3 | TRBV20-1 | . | CSARPGDTQYF | TGCAGTGCTAGACCCGGGGATACGCAGTATTTT
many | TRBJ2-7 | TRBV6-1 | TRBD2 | CASSPREGRYEQYF | TGTGCCAGCAGTCCGCGGGAGGGGCGGTACGAGCAGTACTTC
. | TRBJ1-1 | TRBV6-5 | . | CASSYSSLREAFF | TGTGCCAGCAGTTACTCGAGCCTGAGGGAAGCTTTCTTT
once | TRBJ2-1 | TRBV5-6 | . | CASSGGLGGLNAKFF | TGTGCCAGCAGCGGGGGGCTAGGGGGACTAAACGCCAAGTTCTTC
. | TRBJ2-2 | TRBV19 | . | CASSIWEEGTGELFF | TGTGCCAGTAGTATCTGGGAAGAGGGCACCGGGGAGCTGTTTTTT
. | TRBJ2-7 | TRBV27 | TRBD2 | CASSKGLVYEQYF | TGTGCCAGCAGCAAGGGACTAGTCTACGAGCAGTACTTC
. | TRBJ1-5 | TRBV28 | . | CASSPGNGNQPQHF | TGTGCCAGCAGCCCGGGGAATGGCAATCAGCCCCAGCATTTT
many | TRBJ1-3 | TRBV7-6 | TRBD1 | CASSATGAGNTIYF | TGTGCCAGCAGCGCCACAGGGGCTGGAAACACCATATATTTT
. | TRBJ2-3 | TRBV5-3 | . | CASRLHPGPSTDTQYF | TGTGCCAGCCGACTCCACCCGGGACCTAGCACAGATACGCAGTATTTT
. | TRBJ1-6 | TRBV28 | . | CASSQYRSPLHF | TGTGCCAGCAGTCAGTACCGTTCACCCCTCCACTTT
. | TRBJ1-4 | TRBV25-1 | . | CASSSHPGPTNEKLFF | TGTGCCAGCAGTTCCCACCCTGGTCCGACTAATGAAAAACTGTTTTTT
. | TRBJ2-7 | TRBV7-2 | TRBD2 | CASSLASGAPREQYF | TGTGCCAGCAGCTTAGCTAGCGGGGCTCCTCGAGAGCAGTACTTC
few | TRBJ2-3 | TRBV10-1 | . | CASSESGTDTQYF | TGCGCCAGCAGTGAGTCGGGCACTGATACGCAGTATTTT
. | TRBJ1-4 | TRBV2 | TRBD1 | CASSKGTGGWHEKLFF | TGTGCCAGCAGTAAAGGGACAGGGGGCTGGCATGAAAAACTGTTTTTT
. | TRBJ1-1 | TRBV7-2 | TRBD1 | CASSSRQGSTEAFF | TGTGCCAGCAGCTCGAGACAGGGCTCCACTGAAGCTTTCTTT
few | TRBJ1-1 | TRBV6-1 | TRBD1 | CASSELTGGTEAFF | TGTGCCAGCAGTGAATTGACAGGGGGAACTGAAGCTTTCTTT
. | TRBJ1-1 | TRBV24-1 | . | CATSDGPRAFF | TGTGCCACCAGTGATGGACCTAGGGCTTTCTTT
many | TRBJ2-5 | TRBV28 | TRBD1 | CASSRQGEETQYF | TGTGCCAGCAGTCGTCAGGGGGAAGAGACCCAGTACTTC
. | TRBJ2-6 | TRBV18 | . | CASQEGMAGANVLTF | TGTGCCAGCCAAGAGGGAATGGCTGGGGCCAACGTCCTGACTTTC
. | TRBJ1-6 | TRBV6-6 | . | CASSYGVSNSPLHF | TGTGCCAGCAGTTACGGGGTGTCTAATTCACCCCTCCACTTT
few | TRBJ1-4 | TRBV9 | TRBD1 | CASSDSVDRGNEKLFF | TGTGCCAGCAGCGACTCGGTGGACAGGGGTAATGAAAAACTGTTTTTT
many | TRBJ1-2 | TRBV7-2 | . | CASSLSRDKGNGYTF | TGTGCCAGCAGCTTGAGCCGGGACAAGGGAAATGGCTACACCTTC
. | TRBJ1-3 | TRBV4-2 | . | CASSSGDLSGNTIYF | TGTGCCAGCAGCTCGGGGGATCTCTCTGGAAACACCATATATTTT
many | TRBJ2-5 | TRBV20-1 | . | CSAREKEWGEETQYF | TGCAGTGCTAGAGAGAAGGAGTGGGGAGAGGAGACCCAGTACTTC
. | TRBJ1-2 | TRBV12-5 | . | CASGSGQVDGYTF | TGTGCTAGTGGTTCCGGGCAGGTTGATGGCTACACCTTC
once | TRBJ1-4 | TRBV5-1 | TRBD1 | CASSAGTAINEKLFF | TGCGCCAGCAGCGCGGGGACAGCAATTAATGAAAAACTGTTTTTT
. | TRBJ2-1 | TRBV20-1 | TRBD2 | CSAREGLAGQGEQFF | TGCAGTGCTAGAGAGGGACTAGCGGGCCAGGGTGAGCAGTTCTTC
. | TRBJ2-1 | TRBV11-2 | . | CASSLGSSATNEQFF | TGTGCCAGCAGCTTAGGGAGTTCGGCTACCAATGAGCAGTTCTTC
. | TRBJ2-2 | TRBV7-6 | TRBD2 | CASSLVAHPGLAGNTNTGELFF | TGTGCCAGCAGCTTAGTTGCCCATCCTGGACTAGCGGGGAACACGAACACCGGGGAGCTGTTTTTT
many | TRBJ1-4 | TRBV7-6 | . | CASSLWPKGHEKLFF | TGTGCCAGCAGCTTATGGCCAAAAGGGCATGAAAAACTGTTTTTT
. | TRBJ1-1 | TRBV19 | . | CASSIWGQAEAFF | TGTGCCAGTAGTATATGGGGGCAGGCTGAAGCTTTCTTT
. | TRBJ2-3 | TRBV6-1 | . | CASRVTGIPTDTQYF | TGTGCCAGCAGGGTTACAGGGATCCCCACAGATACGCAGTATTTT
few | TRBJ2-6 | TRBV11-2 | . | CASSPDRGSGANVLTF | TGTGCCAGCAGCCCCGATAGGGGCTCTGGGGCCAACGTCCTGACTTTC
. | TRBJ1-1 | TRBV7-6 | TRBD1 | CASSLLVGRGITEAFF | TGTGCCAGCAGCTTGCTCGTTGGCAGGGGGATAACTGAAGCTTTCTTT
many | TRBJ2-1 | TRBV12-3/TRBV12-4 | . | CASSLNEQFF | TGTGCCAGCAGCTTAAATGAGCAGTTCTTC
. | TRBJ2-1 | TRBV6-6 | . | CASRDLFEQFF | TGTGCCAGCAGAGACTTGTTCGAGCAGTTCTTC
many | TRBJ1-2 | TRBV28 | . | CASTLGTRLANYGYTF | TGTGCCAGCACCCTCGGGACACGGTTAGCTAACTATGGCTACACCTTC
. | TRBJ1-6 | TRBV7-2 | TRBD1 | CASSLSTGGAPLHF | TGTGCCAGCAGCTTATCGACAGGGGGGGCACCCCTCCACTTT